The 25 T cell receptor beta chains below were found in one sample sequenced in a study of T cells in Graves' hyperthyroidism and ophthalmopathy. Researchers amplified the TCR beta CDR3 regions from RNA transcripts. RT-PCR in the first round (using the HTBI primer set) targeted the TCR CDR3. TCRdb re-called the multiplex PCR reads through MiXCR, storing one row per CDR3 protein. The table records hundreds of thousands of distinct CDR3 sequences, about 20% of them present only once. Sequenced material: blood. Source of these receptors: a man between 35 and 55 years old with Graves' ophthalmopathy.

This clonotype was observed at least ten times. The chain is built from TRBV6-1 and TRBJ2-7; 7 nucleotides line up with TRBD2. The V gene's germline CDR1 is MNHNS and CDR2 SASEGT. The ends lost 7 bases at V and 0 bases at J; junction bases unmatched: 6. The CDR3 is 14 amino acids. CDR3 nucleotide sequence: TGTGCCAGCAAACCGGGACTAACCTCCTACGAGCAGTACTTC. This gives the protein CASKPGLTSYEQYF.

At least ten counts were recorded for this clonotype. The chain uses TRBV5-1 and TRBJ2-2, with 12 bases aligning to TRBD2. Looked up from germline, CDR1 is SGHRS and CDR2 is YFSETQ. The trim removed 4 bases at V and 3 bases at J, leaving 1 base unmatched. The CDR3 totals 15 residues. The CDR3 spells CASSRLAGDTGELFF. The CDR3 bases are TGCGCCAGCAGCCGACTAGCGGGGGACACCGGGGAGCTGTTTTTT.

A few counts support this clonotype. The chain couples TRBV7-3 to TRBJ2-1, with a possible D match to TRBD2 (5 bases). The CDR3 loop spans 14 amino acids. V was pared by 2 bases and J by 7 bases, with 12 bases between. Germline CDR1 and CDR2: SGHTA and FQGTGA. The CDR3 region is CASSLPREGNEQFF. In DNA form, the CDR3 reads TGTGCCAGCAGCTTACCACGGGAAGGGAATGAGCAGTTCTTC.

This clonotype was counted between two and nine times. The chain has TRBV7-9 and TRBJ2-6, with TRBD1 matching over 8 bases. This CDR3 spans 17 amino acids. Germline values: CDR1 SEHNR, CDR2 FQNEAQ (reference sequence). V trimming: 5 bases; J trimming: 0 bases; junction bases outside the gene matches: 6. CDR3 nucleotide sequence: TGTGCCAGCAGCGCGGGACAGGAAGTCTCTGGGGCCAACGTCCTGACTTTC. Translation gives CASSAGQEVSGANVLTF.

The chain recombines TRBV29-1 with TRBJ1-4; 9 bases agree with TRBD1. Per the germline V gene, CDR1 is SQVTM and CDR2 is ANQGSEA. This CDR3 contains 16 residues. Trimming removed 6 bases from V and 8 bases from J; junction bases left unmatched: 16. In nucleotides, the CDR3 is TGCAGCGTCGTCCGGGACAGGGACAAGTTGAGGGAAAAACTGTTTTTT. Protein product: CSVVRDRDKLREKLFF. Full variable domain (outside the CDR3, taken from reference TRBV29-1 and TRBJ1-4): SAVISQKPSRDICQRGTSLTIQCQVDSQVTMMFWYRQQPGQSLTLIATANQGSEATYESGFVIDKFPISRPNLTFSTLTVSNMSPEDSSIYLCSVVRDRDKLREKLFFGSGTQLSVL.

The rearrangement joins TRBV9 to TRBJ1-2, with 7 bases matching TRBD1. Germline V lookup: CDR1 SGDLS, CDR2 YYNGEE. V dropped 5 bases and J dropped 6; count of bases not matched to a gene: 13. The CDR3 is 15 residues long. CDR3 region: CASSVRDSYQDGYTF. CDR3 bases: TGTGCCAGCAGTGTTAGGGACAGCTACCAGGATGGCTACACCTTC. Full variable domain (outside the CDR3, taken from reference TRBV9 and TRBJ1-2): DSGVTQTPKHLITATGQRVTLRCSPRSGDLSVYWYQQSLDQGLQFLIQYYNGEERAKGNILERFSAQQFPDLHSELNLSSLELGDSALYFCASSVRDSYQDGYTFGSGTRLTVV.

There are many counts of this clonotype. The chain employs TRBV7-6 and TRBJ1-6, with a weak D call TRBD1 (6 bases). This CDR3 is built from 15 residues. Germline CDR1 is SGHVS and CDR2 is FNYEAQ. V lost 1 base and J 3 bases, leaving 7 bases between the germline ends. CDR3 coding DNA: TGTGCCAGCAGCTTAGGGACAGTCTATAATTCACCCCTCCACTTT. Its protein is CASSLGTVYNSPLHF.

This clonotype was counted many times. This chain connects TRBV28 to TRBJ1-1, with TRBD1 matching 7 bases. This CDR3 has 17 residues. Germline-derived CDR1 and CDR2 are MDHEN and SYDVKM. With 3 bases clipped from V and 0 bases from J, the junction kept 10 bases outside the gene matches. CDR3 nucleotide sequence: TGTGCCAGCAGTTTTGAAAAGGGGGCCTGGGTGAACACTGAAGCTTTCTTT. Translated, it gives CASSFEKGAWVNTEAFF.

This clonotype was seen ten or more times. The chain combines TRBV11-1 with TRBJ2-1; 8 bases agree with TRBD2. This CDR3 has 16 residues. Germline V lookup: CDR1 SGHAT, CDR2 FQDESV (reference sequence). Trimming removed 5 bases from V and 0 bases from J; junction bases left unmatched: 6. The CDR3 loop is CASSQTSASSYNEQFF. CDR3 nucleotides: TGTGCCAGCAGCCAGACTAGCGCGAGCTCCTACAATGAGCAGTTCTTC.

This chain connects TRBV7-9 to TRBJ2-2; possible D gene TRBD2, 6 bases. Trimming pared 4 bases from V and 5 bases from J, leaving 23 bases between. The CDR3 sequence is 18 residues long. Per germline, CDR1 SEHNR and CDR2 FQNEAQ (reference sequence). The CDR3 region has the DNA TGTGCCAGCAGCTCTATCCACGAGCGGGTTAAAGTTACCGGGGAGCTGTTTTTT. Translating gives CASSSIHERVKVTGELFF. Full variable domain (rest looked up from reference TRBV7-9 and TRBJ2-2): DTGVSQNPRHKITKRGQNVTFRCDPISEHNRLYWYRQTLGQGPEFLTYFQNEAQLEKSRLLSDRFSAERPKGSFSTLEIQRTEQGDSAMYLCASSSIHERVKVTGELFFGEGSRLTVL.

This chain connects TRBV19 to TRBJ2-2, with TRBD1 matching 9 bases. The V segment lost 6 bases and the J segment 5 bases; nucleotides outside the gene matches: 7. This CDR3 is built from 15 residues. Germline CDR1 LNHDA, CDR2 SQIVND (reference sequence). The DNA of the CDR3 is TGTGCCAGTAGCAACAGGGGGCTAGGTACCGGGGAGCTGTTTTTT. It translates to CASSNRGLGTGELFF.

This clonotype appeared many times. The CDR3 is CATSDSQGYSNQPQHF. The CDR3 DNA follows: TGTGCCACCAGTGACTCACAGGGATATAGCAATCAGCCCCAGCATTTT. This rearrangement joins TRBV24-1 to TRBJ1-5; possibly TRBD1 for D (6 bases). Deletions cut 4 bases from V and 0 bases from J, with 12 bases between. The germline CDR1 and CDR2 sequences are KGHDR and SFDVKD. The CDR3 has 16 residues.

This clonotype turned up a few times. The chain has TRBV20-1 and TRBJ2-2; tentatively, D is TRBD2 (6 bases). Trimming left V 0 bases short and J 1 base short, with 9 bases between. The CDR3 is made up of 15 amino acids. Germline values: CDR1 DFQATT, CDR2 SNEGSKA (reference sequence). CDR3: CSARDGGVNTGELFF. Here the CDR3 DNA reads TGCAGTGCTAGAGATGGAGGGGTGAACACCGGGGAGCTGTTTTTT.

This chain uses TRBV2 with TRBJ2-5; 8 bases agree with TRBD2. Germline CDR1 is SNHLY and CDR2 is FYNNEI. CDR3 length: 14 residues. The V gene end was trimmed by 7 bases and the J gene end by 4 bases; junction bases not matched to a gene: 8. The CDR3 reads CASTPGLVGETQYF. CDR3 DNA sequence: TGTGCCAGCACCCCGGGACTAGTGGGAGAGACCCAGTACTTC.

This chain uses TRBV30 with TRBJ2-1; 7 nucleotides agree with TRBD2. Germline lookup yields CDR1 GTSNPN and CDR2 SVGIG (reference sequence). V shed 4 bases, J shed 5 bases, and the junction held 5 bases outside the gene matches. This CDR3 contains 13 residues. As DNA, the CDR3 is TGTGCCTGGACCGGCGGGAGAAACAATGAGCAGTTCTTC. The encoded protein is CAWTGGRNNEQFF.

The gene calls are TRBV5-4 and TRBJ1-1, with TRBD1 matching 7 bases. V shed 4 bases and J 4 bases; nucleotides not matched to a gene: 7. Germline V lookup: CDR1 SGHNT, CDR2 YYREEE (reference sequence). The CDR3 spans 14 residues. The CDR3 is CASSPDRFTTEAFF. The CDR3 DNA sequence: TGTGCCAGCAGCCCGGACAGGTTTACCACTGAAGCTTTCTTT.

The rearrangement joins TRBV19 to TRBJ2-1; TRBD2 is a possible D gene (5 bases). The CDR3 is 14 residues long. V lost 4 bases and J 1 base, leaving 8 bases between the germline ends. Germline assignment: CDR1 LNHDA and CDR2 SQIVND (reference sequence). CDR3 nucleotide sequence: TGTGCCAGTAGTACTAGCCTATCCTACAATGAGCAGTTCTTC. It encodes CASSTSLSYNEQFF.

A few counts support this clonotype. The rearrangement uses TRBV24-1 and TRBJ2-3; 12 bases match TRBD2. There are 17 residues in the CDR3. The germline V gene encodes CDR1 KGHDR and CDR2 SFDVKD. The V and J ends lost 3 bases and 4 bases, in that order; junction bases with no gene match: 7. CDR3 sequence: CATSDPGLAGKPDTQYF. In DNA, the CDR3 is TGTGCCACCAGTGATCCTGGACTAGCGGGAAAGCCAGATACGCAGTATTTT.

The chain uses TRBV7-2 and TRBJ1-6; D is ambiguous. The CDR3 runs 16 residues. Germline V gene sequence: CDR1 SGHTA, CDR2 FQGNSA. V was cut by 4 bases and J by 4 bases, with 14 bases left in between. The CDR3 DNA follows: TGTGCCAGCAGCTCCGGGATTCATGAGTATAATTCACCCCTCCACTTT. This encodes CASSSGIHEYNSPLHF.

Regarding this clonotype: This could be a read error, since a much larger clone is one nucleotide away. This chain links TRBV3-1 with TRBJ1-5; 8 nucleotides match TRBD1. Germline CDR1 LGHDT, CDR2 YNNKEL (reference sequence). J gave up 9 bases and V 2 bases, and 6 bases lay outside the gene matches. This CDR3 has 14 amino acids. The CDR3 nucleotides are TGTGCCAGCAGCCAATCGACAGGGGACCGGCCCCAGCATTTT. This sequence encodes CASSQSTGDRPQHF.

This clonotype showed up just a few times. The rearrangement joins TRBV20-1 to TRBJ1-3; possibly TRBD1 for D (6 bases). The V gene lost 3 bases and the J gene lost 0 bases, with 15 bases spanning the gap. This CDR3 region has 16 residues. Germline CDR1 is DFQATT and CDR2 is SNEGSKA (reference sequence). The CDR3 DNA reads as TGCAGTGCTAGCCCTTATGACAGGACCTCTGGAAACACCATATATTTT. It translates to CSASPYDRTSGNTIYF.

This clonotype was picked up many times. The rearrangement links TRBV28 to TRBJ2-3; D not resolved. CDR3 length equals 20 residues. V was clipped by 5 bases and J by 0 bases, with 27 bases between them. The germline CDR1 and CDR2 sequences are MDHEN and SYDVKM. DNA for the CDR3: TGTGCCAGCAGTCTACCACCCGGGCAGGTCCCCTACGCTAGCACAGATACGCAGTATTTT. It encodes CASSLPPGQVPYASTDTQYF.

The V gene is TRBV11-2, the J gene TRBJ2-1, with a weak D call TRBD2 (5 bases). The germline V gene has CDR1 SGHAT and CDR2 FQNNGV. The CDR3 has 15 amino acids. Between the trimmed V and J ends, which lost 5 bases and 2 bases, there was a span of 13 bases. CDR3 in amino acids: CASSPSAGTYNEQFF. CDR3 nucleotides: TGTGCCAGCAGCCCCTCCGCCGGGACCTACAATGAGCAGTTCTTC.

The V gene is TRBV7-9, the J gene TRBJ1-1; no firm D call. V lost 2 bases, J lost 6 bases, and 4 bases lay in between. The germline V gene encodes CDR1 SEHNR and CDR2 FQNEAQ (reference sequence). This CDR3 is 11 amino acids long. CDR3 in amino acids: CASSLKSEAFF. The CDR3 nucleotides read TGTGCCAGCAGCTTAAAGTCTGAAGCTTTCTTT. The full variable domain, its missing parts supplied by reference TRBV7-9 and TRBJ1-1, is DTGVSQNPRHKITKRGQNVTFRCDPISEHNRLYWYRQTLGQGPEFLTYFQNEAQLEKSRLLSDRFSAERPKGSFSTLEIQRTEQGDSAMYLCASSLKSEAFFGQGTRLTVV.

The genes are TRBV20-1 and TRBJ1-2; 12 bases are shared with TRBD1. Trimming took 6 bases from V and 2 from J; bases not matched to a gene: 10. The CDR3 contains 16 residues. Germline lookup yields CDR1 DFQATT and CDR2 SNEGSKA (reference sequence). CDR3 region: CSATMGQGALNYGYTF. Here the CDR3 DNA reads TGCAGTGCAACAATGGGACAGGGGGCGTTAAACTATGGCTACACCTTC.